These 26 T cell receptor beta chains originate from one sample sequenced in a study of OX40 agonist ivuxolimab in advanced cancers. TCRdb's copy holds only in-frame clones and misses some; the assay was immunoSEQ multiplex PCR. Of tens of thousands of clones listed, roughly 84% are singletons. The specimen comprised CD4+ or CD8+ T cells sorted from blood, sampled in a trial of the OX40 agonist ivuxolimab. These receptors came from an adult with an advanced solid tumor such as melanoma, head and neck, liver or kidney cancer.

The V call is TRBV5-1, the J call TRBJ1-2; D gene unclear. V gave up 0 bases and J gave up 6 bases, with 18 bases separating them. There are 16 residues in the CDR3. Germline lookup yields CDR1 SGHRS and CDR2 YFSETQ. The CDR3 DNA follows: TGCGCCAGCAGCTTGGGGCTGTCAACCCTAATTGATGGCTACACCTTC. Protein: CASSLGLSTLIDGYTF. Full variable domain (missing parts from reference TRBV5-1 and TRBJ1-2): KAGVTQTPRYLIKTRGQQVTLSCSPISGHRSVSWYQQTPGQGLQFLFEYFSETQRNKGNFPGRFSGRQFSNSRSEMNVSTLELGDSALYLCASSLGLSTLIDGYTFGSGTRLTVV.

The chain links TRBV7-8 to TRBJ2-1, with 10 bases that match TRBD1. Germline CDR1 and CDR2: SGHVS and FQNEAQ. This CDR3 comprises 16 residues. Unmatched junction bases numbered 6, after V lost 1 base and J lost 6 bases. The CDR3 loop reads CASSLGGTGDFNEQFF. Written as DNA, the CDR3 is TGTGCCAGCAGCTTAGGGGGGACAGGGGACTTCAATGAGCAGTTCTTC.

This chain connects TRBV14 to TRBJ2-1; D is uncertain. The germline V gene encodes CDR1 SGHDN and CDR2 FVKESK. The CDR3 has 18 amino acids. Trimming took 0 bases from V and 7 from J, leaving 22 bases between them. CDR3 loop: CASSQEYLSLEMFNEQFF. Written as DNA, the CDR3 is TGTGCCAGCAGCCAAGAGTACCTCTCCCTAGAGATGTTTAATGAGCAGTTCTTC.

V usage is TRBV7-6 and J usage is TRBJ2-6; TRBD1 is a possible D gene (5 bases). This CDR3 contains 16 residues. CDR1 is SGHVS, CDR2 FNYEAQ, per germline. The ends were cut back, 1 base at V and 3 bases at J, with 10 bases in the middle. CDR3 DNA: TGTGCCAGCAGCTTAGATCCAGGGTATGGGGCCAACGTCCTGACTTTC. Its protein is CASSLDPGYGANVLTF.

This clone was seen a handful of times. V usage is TRBV5-1 and J usage is TRBJ1-6; D perhaps matches TRBD1 (6 bases). V lost 0 bases, J lost 8 bases, and 18 bases lay in between. Germline V CDR1 and CDR2: SGHRS, YFSETQ. This CDR3 has 17 amino acids. CDR3 bases: TGCGCCAGCAGCTTGGGGACAGTGGCGCAGGCCGATTCACCCCTCCACTTT. Protein: CASSLGTVAQADSPLHF.

This clone was observed once. The chain is built from TRBV5-4 and TRBJ2-2; 15 nucleotides align to TRBD2. Per the germline V gene, CDR1 is SGHNT and CDR2 is YYREEE (reference sequence). The CDR3 is 18 residues long. J lost 8 bases, V lost 4 bases, and 12 bases had no gene match. The DNA for the CDR3 is TGTGCCAGCAGCCCCCAAGGGGGACTAGCGGGAGGTGGAGGGGAGCTGTTTTTT. Translated: CASSPQGGLAGGGGELFF.

The V and J genes are TRBV27 and TRBJ2-5; TRBD2 aligns across 14 bases. The germline gives CDR1 MNHEY, CDR2 SMNVEV (reference sequence). V shed 6 bases, J shed 1 base, and the junction held 13 bases outside the gene matches. This CDR3 has 19 residues. The CDR3 bases are TGTGCCAGCAGAAATGGACTAGCGGGAGGAGTGGGGGGCCAAGAGACCCAGTACTTC. This codes for CASRNGLAGGVGGQETQYF.

The chain combines TRBV6-4 with TRBJ1-5; 7 bases match TRBD1. Germline V gene data show CDR1 as MRHNA and CDR2 as SNTAGT. The CDR3 consists of 13 residues. Germline trimming cut 6 bases from V and 5 bases from J; bases unmatched to any gene: 4. CDR3 loop: CASSTDRDQPQHF. The CDR3 DNA is TGTGCCAGCAGCACTGACAGGGATCAGCCCCAGCATTTT.

The rearrangement uses TRBV4-1 and TRBJ2-4; D unclear. Germline loops: CDR1 MGHRA, CDR2 YSYEKL. Trimming stripped 1 base from V and 0 bases from J, with 13 bases between. This CDR3 has 17 amino acids. CDR3 bases: TGCGCCAGCAGCCAAGTTAACAGCCACCTAGCCAAAAACATTCAGTACTTC. Translation gives CASSQVNSHLAKNIQYF.

This chain joins TRBV27 and TRBJ2-5, with 9 bases that match TRBD2. The length of the CDR3 is 15 residues. Germline CDR1 is MNHEY and CDR2 is SMNVEV (reference sequence). V shed 2 bases and J 2 bases; nucleotides not matched to a gene: 3. For the CDR3, the DNA is TGTGCCAGCAGTTTACGCGGGAGGGTGCAAGAGACCCAGTACTTC. Translated, it gives CASSLRGRVQETQYF.

The V gene is TRBV7-8, the J gene TRBJ2-7, with D tentatively TRBD2 (5 bases). Germline V gene sequence: CDR1 SGHVS, CDR2 FQNEAQ. The CDR3 spans 15 residues. V was clipped by 1 base and J by 0 bases, with 10 bases between them. The CDR3 bases are TGTGCCAGCAGCTTAGAGGCCGAGGGCTCCTACGAGCAGTACTTC. Its translation: CASSLEAEGSYEQYF. The whole variable domain, remainder taken from reference TRBV7-8 and TRBJ2-7, is GAGVSQSPRYKVAKRGQDVALRCDPISGHVSLFWYQQALGQGPEFLTYFQNEAQLDKSGLPSDRFFAERPEGSVSTLKIQRTQQEDSAVYLCASSLEAEGSYEQYFGPGTRLTVT.

The chain recombines TRBV5-1 with TRBJ2-3; D unresolved. Germline-derived CDR1 and CDR2 are SGHRS and YFSETQ. Trimming took off 3 bases at V and 3 bases at J, with 17 bases between the two ends. The CDR3 spans 16 residues. The CDR3, as DNA: TGCGCCAGCAGCTCCACTGCGGCAACCAATACAGATACGCAGTATTTT. Protein: CASSSTAATNTDTQYF.

The V call is TRBV6-1, the J call TRBJ2-3; no definite D call. V was pared by 6 bases and J by 0 bases, with 7 bases between. Per germline, CDR1 MNHNS and CDR2 SASEGT. The CDR3 loop spans 13 amino acids. CDR3: CASSVESTDTQYF. The CDR3 nucleotides are TGTGCCAGCAGCGTGGAGAGCACAGATACGCAGTATTTT.

The J gene is TRBJ2-7, the V gene TRBV7-9, with D possibly being TRBD1 (6 bases). This CDR3 region has 14 residues. V dropped 1 base and J dropped 6 bases, with 13 bases sitting between them. The V gene's germline CDR1 is SEHNR and CDR2 FQNEAQ (reference sequence). The CDR3 DNA sequence: TGTGCCAGCAGCTTAGGTCGGTCACAGGGCGAGCAGTACTTC. It translates to CASSLGRSQGEQYF.

The chain couples TRBV28 to TRBJ2-4; perhaps TRBD2 as D (5 bases). Trimming took off 5 bases at V and 0 bases at J, with 17 bases between the two ends. The CDR3 is 17 residues long. Germline assignment: CDR1 MDHEN and CDR2 SYDVKM. The CDR3 DNA reads as TGTGCCAGCAGTACCCTACGGGAAAGATTAGCCAAAAACATTCAGTACTTC. Translating it yields CASSTLRERLAKNIQYF.

This sequence joins TRBV7-2 and TRBJ2-5, with 9 nucleotides matching TRBD2. CDR1 and CDR2 from the germline V gene are SGHTA and FQGNSA. CDR3 size: 14 residues. V dropped 5 bases and J dropped 6; count of bases not matched to a gene: 7. This chain's CDR3 is CASSELRGGQTQYF. CDR3 bases: TGTGCCAGCAGCGAGTTGCGGGGGGGCCAGACCCAGTACTTC. Full variable domain (missing parts from reference TRBV7-2 and TRBJ2-5): GAGVSQSPSNKVTEKGKDVELRCDPISGHTALYWYRQSLGQGLEFLIYFQGNSAPDKSGLPSDRFSAERTGGSVSTLTIQRTQQEDSAVYLCASSELRGGQTQYFGPGTRLLVL.

The J gene is TRBJ2-7, the V gene TRBV19; 13 bases align to TRBD2. The CDR3 consists of 18 residues. Per the germline V gene, CDR1 is LNHDA and CDR2 is SQIVND (reference sequence). The V gene end was trimmed by 3 bases and the J gene end by 2 bases; junction bases not matched to a gene: 10. CDR3 residues: CASSISTSGRAHAYEQYF. The CDR3 DNA is TGTGCCAGTAGTATTTCAACTAGCGGGAGGGCCCATGCCTACGAGCAGTACTTC. Using reference TRBV19 and TRBJ2-7 for the parts outside the CDR3, the full variable domain is DGGITQSPKYLFRKEGQNVTLSCEQNLNHDAMYWYRQDPGQGLRLIYYSQIVNDFQKGDIAEGYSVSREKKESFPLTVTSAQKNPTAFYLCASSISTSGRAHAYEQYFGPGTRLTVT.

The chain has TRBV29-1 and TRBJ2-5, with D uncertain. Looked up from germline, CDR1 is SQVTM and CDR2 is ANQGSEA. Trimming removed 3 bases at V and 5 bases at J, with 7 bases between. The CDR3 totals 11 residues. The CDR3 region has the DNA TGCAGCGTTGAGAGTCTCGAGACCCAGTACTTC. Amino acids: CSVESLETQYF.

This rearrangement joins TRBV28 to TRBJ1-5, with D tentatively TRBD1 (6 bases). This CDR3 is 16 amino acids long. Trimming took 6 bases from V and 0 from J, leaving 15 bases between them. The germline V gene has CDR1 MDHEN and CDR2 SYDVKM. CDR3 loop: CASRGGALNSNQPQHF. CDR3 DNA: TGTGCCAGCAGGGGGGGCGCCCTAAATAGCAATCAGCCCCAGCATTTT.

This sequence joins TRBV28 and TRBJ1-1, with unresolved D. Germline CDR1 reads MDHEN; CDR2 reads SYDVKM. The V and J ends lost 6 bases and 1 base respectively, with 12 bases between them. CDR3 length: 14 amino acids. For the CDR3, the DNA is TGTGCCAGCAGCCGGTTCTATGGGAACACTGAAGCTTTCTTT. It specifies CASSRFYGNTEAFF.

The chain is built from TRBV28 and TRBJ2-3, with D perhaps assigned TRBD1 or TRBD2 (5 bases each). Per germline, CDR1 MDHEN and CDR2 SYDVKM. The CDR3 extends over 14 amino acids. V shed 5 bases and J shed 3 bases, with 12 bases lying between them. The CDR3 loop reads CASSPPGQTDTQYF. In DNA, the CDR3 is TGTGCCAGCAGTCCGCCGGGGCAGACAGATACGCAGTATTTT. Full variable domain (remainder filled in from reference TRBV28 and TRBJ2-3): DVKVTQSSRYLVKRTGEKVFLECVQDMDHENMFWYRQDPGLGLRLIYFSYDVKMKEKGDIPEGYSVSREKKERFSLILESASTNQTSMYLCASSPPGQTDTQYFGPGTRLTVL.

The chain employs TRBV7-3 and TRBJ1-2; D call uncertain. The V gene's germline CDR1 is SGHTA and CDR2 FQGTGA. V lost 2 bases to trimming and J lost 4 bases, with 14 bases between them. The CDR3 runs 15 residues. The CDR3 spells CASSLGDAVVYGYTF. Here the CDR3 DNA reads TGTGCCAGCAGCTTAGGGGATGCAGTCGTCTATGGCTACACCTTC. The variable domain in full, with the rest retrieved from reference TRBV7-3 and TRBJ1-2, is GAGVSQTPSNKVTEKGKYVELRCDPISGHTALYWYRQSLGQGPEFLIYFQGTGAADDSGLPNDRFFAVRPEGSVSTLKIQRTERGDSAVYLCASSLGDAVVYGYTFGSGTRLTVV.

Comments on this clone: The junction departs from germline at one end; a sequencing error may be responsible. The rearrangement joins TRBV28 to TRBJ1-5, with 7 bases aligning to TRBD1. Germline-derived CDR1 and CDR2 are MDHEN and SYDVKM. The CDR3 consists of 16 residues. The CDR3: CASSPLDRAFNQPQHF. CDR3 nucleotides: TGTGCCAGCAGTCCACTAGACAGGGCCTTCAATCAACCCCAGCATTTT.

The V gene is TRBV2, the J gene TRBJ2-1; 9 positions agree with TRBD2. V lost 4 bases to trimming and J lost 3 bases; unmatched junction nucleotides: 4. This CDR3 contains 15 residues. Per germline, CDR1 SNHLY and CDR2 FYNNEI. CDR3: CASSGGSGGYNEQFF. CDR3 DNA sequence: TGTGCCAGCAGTGGGGGTAGCGGGGGCTACAATGAGCAGTTCTTC.

In DNA, the CDR3 is TGTGCCACTTCAGGGACAACCATCACTGAAGCTTTCTTT. Its protein is CATSGTTITEAFF. This sequence joins TRBV19 and TRBJ1-1; a possible D gene is TRBD1 (6 bases). The CDR3 runs to 13 residues. Deletions cut 10 bases from V and 4 bases from J, with 16 bases between. CDR1 is LNHDA, CDR2 SQIVND, per germline (reference sequence).

The V gene is TRBV15, the J gene TRBJ2-7; the match to TRBD1 covers 9 bases. J lost 0 bases, V lost 1 base, and 13 bases had no gene match. CDR1 and CDR2 from the germline V gene are LNHNV and YYDKDF (reference sequence). This CDR3 comprises 19 residues. CDR3 residues: CATSRGFGQGQFSSYEQYF. The CDR3 nucleotides read TGTGCCACCAGCAGAGGATTCGGACAGGGGCAGTTCAGCTCCTACGAGCAGTACTTC.